This TCR beta chain came from a study of Graves' ophthalmopathy and Graves' hyperthyroidism. Across the study: Untreated patients at initial diagnosis provided peripheral blood.

V was clipped by 5 bases and J by 5 bases; unmatched bases: 5. Looked up from germline, CDR1 is LNHNV and CDR2 is YYDKDF (reference sequence). The CDR3 has 13 amino acids. Study-wide findings and caveats: Ophthalmopathy and stable hyperthyroidism were discriminated by a 13-signature model, with approximately 89% sensitivity and 70% to 84% specificity. Most expanded clonotypes from thyroid (those above 0.001 frequency) were also found in blood.

Amplifying from RNA transcripts, the study obtained TCR beta CDR3 regions. HTBI primers were employed in first-round RT-PCR, then a second-round multiplex PCR followed. Using its own MiXCR run on the multiplex PCR reads, TCRdb lists one record per CDR3 protein. This table has around 670,000 distinct CDR3 sequences, 35% to 50% appearing once. As to this clonotype: Its target is unknown.

The sequence was collected from an adult man with Graves' ophthalmopathy. The chain combines TRBV15 with TRBJ2-5; 7 bases agree with TRBD2. The sample comprised peripheral blood. CDR3 protein: CATSRGEGETQYF. The CDR3 DNA reads TGTGCCACCAGCCGAGGGGAGGGGGAGACCCAGTACTTC.